These 30 T cell receptor beta chains originate from one sample sequenced in a study of blood T cell repertoires in COVID-19. Sequencing was performed with immunoSEQ multiplex PCR; in TCRdb, only in-frame clones are kept and a portion is missing. The repertoire includes roughly 38,000 clones, around 84% of them detected once, and approximately 60% sits in the top ten. Sample: peripheral blood. These receptor sequences come from a man between 65 and 85 years old with acute or convalescent COVID-19.

V gene TRBV18 combines with J gene TRBJ1-2, with D possibly being TRBD1 (5 bases). Trimming shortened V by 7 bases and J by 2 bases, and 11 bases separated the two germline ends. Germline CDR1 and CDR2: KGHSH and LQKENI. The CDR3 length is 13 residues. In DNA, the CDR3 is TGTGCCAGCTGCCCGGGGGAGAACTATGGCTACACCTTC. The encoded protein is CASCPGENYGYTF.

The chain joins TRBV6-2 or TRBV6-3 to TRBJ1-2; D is possibly TRBD1 (6 bases). CDR1 is MNHEY and CDR2 is SVGEGT in the germline V gene. V lost 2 bases to trimming and J lost 2 bases, with 6 bases between them. The CDR3 runs 13 residues. CDR3: CASSYQGNYGYTF. The CDR3 coding sequence is TGTGCCAGCAGTTACCAGGGGAACTATGGCTACACCTTC.

The chain couples TRBV7-2 to TRBJ1-3, with 7 bases matching TRBD1. The V segment lost 7 bases and the J segment 0 bases; nucleotides outside the gene matches: 3. CDR3 length: 14 amino acids. Germline V lookup: CDR1 SGHTA, CDR2 FQGNSA. DNA of the CDR3: TGTGCCAGCAAGGGGGCCAACTCTGGAAACACCATATATTTT. This translates into CASKGANSGNTIYF.

The gene calls are TRBV7-7 and TRBJ2-5; 10 nucleotides align to TRBD1. The germline gives CDR1 SSHAT, CDR2 FNYEAQ (reference sequence). With 5 bases clipped from V and 1 base from J, the junction kept 4 bases outside the gene matches. The CDR3 is 15 residues long. The CDR3 spells CASSPDRGFQETQYF. CDR3 DNA: TGTGCCAGCAGCCCGGACAGGGGGTTCCAAGAGACCCAGTACTTC.

This sequence joins TRBV7-6 and TRBJ1-1, with a tentative D call TRBD1 (5 bases). Trimming pared 5 bases from V and 4 bases from J, leaving 14 bases between. The CDR3 covers 14 residues. Germline CDR1 SGHVS, CDR2 FNYEAQ. CDR3 coding DNA: TGTGCCAGCAGCCGAGGGAGGGGAAGCACTGAAGCTTTCTTT. Its translation: CASSRGRGSTEAFF.

This clone was recorded a few times. The V call is TRBV18, the J call TRBJ2-2; 7 bases agree with TRBD2. The ends lost 3 bases at V and 6 bases at J; junction bases unmatched: 7. The CDR3 extends over 15 amino acids. The germline V gene encodes CDR1 KGHSH and CDR2 LQKENI. The CDR3 region has the DNA TGTGCCAGCTCACCGTGGGACTATGGATCCGGGGAGCTGTTTTTT. Its translation: CASSPWDYGSGELFF.

This rearrangement joins TRBV6-5 to TRBJ2-7; 7 bases fit TRBD1. CDR1 is MNHEY and CDR2 is SVGAGI in the germline V gene. With V trimmed by 6 bases and J by 1 base, 6 bases remained unmatched. The CDR3 runs 14 residues. In nucleotides, the CDR3 is TGTGCCAGCAGGGGAACAGGGGATTCCTACGAGCAGTACTTC. Residues: CASRGTGDSYEQYF.

The V and J genes are TRBV6-2 or TRBV6-3 and TRBJ1-4; 8 bases are a match to TRBD1. Trimming took 4 bases from V and 8 from J; bases not matched to a gene: 6. The CDR3 sequence is 14 residues long. In germline, CDR1 is MNHEY, CDR2 SVGEGT. The CDR3 protein is CASSSRGPEEKLFF. CDR3 DNA sequence: TGTGCCAGCAGTTCCAGGGGGCCGGAGGAAAAACTGTTTTTT.

The chain uses TRBV5-1 and TRBJ1-1; 7 nucleotides line up with TRBD1. CDR1 SGHRS and CDR2 YFSETQ come from the germline V gene. The CDR3 contains 15 residues. Trimming at V came to 4 bases and at J to 3 bases, leaving 9 bases not matched to a gene. CDR3 amino acids: CASSEQGTVDTEAFF. The CDR3 nucleotides are TGCGCCAGCAGCGAACAAGGGACAGTCGACACTGAAGCTTTCTTT.

The chain combines TRBV7-9 with TRBJ2-5, with 8 positions matching TRBD1. CDR3 length equals 15 residues. V dropped 3 bases and J dropped 0; count of bases not matched to a gene: 3. Per germline, CDR1 SEHNR and CDR2 FQNEAQ (reference sequence). In nucleotides, the CDR3 is TGTGCCAGCAGCTTCAGGGGGCGAGACCAAGAGACCCAGTACTTC. This translates into CASSFRGRDQETQYF.

This clone was recorded a few times. The rearrangement links TRBV30 to TRBJ2-1, with D tentatively TRBD1 (6 bases). The V and J ends lost 4 bases and 6 bases respectively, with 10 bases between them. Germline V gene data show CDR1 as GTSNPN and CDR2 as SVGIG (reference sequence). This CDR3 region has 12 residues. In DNA, the CDR3 is TGTGCCTGGACGGACAGCCTCAATGAGCAGTTCTTC. Protein sequence: CAWTDSLNEQFF.

The chain uses TRBV9 and TRBJ2-3; 10 positions agree with TRBD1. Trimming at V came to 0 bases and at J to 3 bases, leaving 1 base not matched to a gene. Germline V gives CDR1 SGDLS, CDR2 YYNGEE. There are 15 residues in the CDR3. The CDR3 is CASSVGTGGTDTQYF. In DNA, the CDR3 is TGTGCCAGCAGCGTAGGGACAGGGGGAACAGATACGCAGTATTTT.

Written as DNA, the CDR3 is TGTGCCAGCAGCGTGACGGGACAGATCAATCAGCCCCAGCATTTT. Encoded protein: CASSVTGQINQPQHF. V gene TRBV9 combines with J gene TRBJ1-5; TRBD1 matches 7 bases. This CDR3 comprises 15 residues. Germline lookup yields CDR1 SGDLS and CDR2 YYNGEE. J was trimmed by 3 bases and V by 2 bases; bases with no gene match: 5.

The chain combines TRBV19 with TRBJ1-2, with no clear D. The CDR3 is made up of 13 amino acids. The V and J ends lost 3 bases and 0 bases respectively, with 5 bases between them. CDR1 is LNHDA, CDR2 SQIVND, per germline (reference sequence). The CDR3 sequence is CASSIESNYGYTF. In DNA, the CDR3 is TGTGCCAGTAGTATTGAGTCTAACTATGGCTACACCTTC.

V and J are TRBV4-3 and TRBJ2-3; D perhaps matches TRBD2 (6 bases). Between the trimmed V and J ends, which lost 0 bases and 4 bases, there was a span of 14 bases. Germline-derived CDR1 and CDR2 are LGHNA and YSLEER. CDR3 length: 16 amino acids. The CDR3 region is CASSQDGTPVSDTQYF. The CDR3 DNA reads TGCGCCAGCAGCCAAGATGGGACTCCCGTATCAGATACGCAGTATTTT.

This chain uses TRBV4-2 with TRBJ2-4, with TRBD2 identical over 9 bases. The CDR3 covers 16 residues. J lost 8 bases, V lost 4 bases, and 12 bases had no gene match. Per the germline V gene, CDR1 is LGHNA and CDR2 is YNFKEQ. For the CDR3, the DNA is TGTGCCAGCAGCCGGGGACTAGCCTTGAGATGGGACATTCAGTACTTC. Amino acids: CASSRGLALRWDIQYF.

V is TRBV11-3 and J is TRBJ2-1; weak D call: TRBD1 (5 bases). The CDR3 sequence is 14 residues long. Germline V CDR1 and CDR2: SGHNT, YENEEA. V was clipped by 0 bases and J by 9 bases, with 12 bases between them. The CDR3 region is CASSLEAGSPEQFF. The CDR3 region has the DNA TGTGCCAGCAGCTTAGAAGCAGGGTCTCCTGAGCAGTTCTTC.

The chain combines TRBV9 with TRBJ2-7; 8 bases line up with TRBD1. Looked up from germline, CDR1 is SGDLS and CDR2 is YYNGEE. V trimming: 2 bases; J trimming: 6 bases; junction bases outside the gene matches: 4. CDR3 length equals 13 residues. CDR3 region: CASSVDRAGEQYF. CDR3 DNA: TGTGCCAGCAGCGTGGACAGGGCGGGCGAGCAGTACTTC.

The gene calls are TRBV4-2 and TRBJ1-5, with a tentative D call TRBD1 (6 bases). There are 16 residues in the CDR3. Trimming took 4 bases from V and 5 from J, leaving 18 bases between them. The V gene's germline CDR1 is LGHNA and CDR2 YNFKEQ. The CDR3 DNA reads TGTGCCAGCAGCCCGTCGGACAGTACGTCAGATCAGCCCCAGCATTTT. It is translated as CASSPSDSTSDQPQHF.

The chain links TRBV11-2 to TRBJ1-5; 7 positions match TRBD1. Trimming at V came to 2 bases and at J to 8 bases, leaving 6 bases not matched to a gene. Looked up from germline, CDR1 is SGHAT and CDR2 is FQNNGV. The CDR3 runs 14 residues. The CDR3 reads CASSLLPQGEPQHF. The CDR3, as DNA: TGTGCCAGCAGCTTACTTCCTCAGGGGGAGCCCCAGCATTTT.

Details on this clone: Because the CDR3's place on the DNA is in doubt, the DNA is left out and the CDR3 is given as listed by TCRdb. CDR3 sequence: CASSSSGLWKVEAFF. V usage is TRBV6-5 and J usage is TRBJ1-1. The CDR3 is 15 amino acids in total, end residues counted. The germline gives CDR1 MNHEY, CDR2 SVGAGI.

The rearrangement links TRBV3-1 (or the pseudogene TRBV3-2) to TRBJ2-7, with a tentative D call TRBD2 (5 bases). From germline, CDR1 is LGHDT and CDR2 YNNKEL (reference sequence). V was pared by 1 base and J by 4 bases, with 11 bases between. This CDR3 region has 14 residues. This CDR3 reads CASSQGSPGYEQYF. The CDR3 coding sequence is TGTGCCAGCAGCCAAGGGAGCCCGGGGTACGAGCAGTACTTC.

The chain uses TRBV25-1 and TRBJ1-6; D might be TRBD1 (6 bases). V was clipped by 3 bases and J by 10 bases, with 13 bases between them. Germline-derived CDR1 and CDR2 are MGHDK and SYGVNS. The CDR3 has 14 residues. This CDR3 is CASSDYKGDSPLHF. In nucleotides, the CDR3 is TGTGCCAGCAGTGACTATAAGGGGGACTCACCCCTCCACTTT.

This sequence joins TRBV6-2 or TRBV6-3 and TRBJ2-2, with 9 bases fitting TRBD1. Germline V CDR1 and CDR2: MNHEY, SVGEGT. The CDR3 consists of 18 residues. V shed 2 bases, J shed 3 bases, and the junction held 10 bases outside the gene matches. CDR3 protein: CASSYPLGTGIDTGELFF. The CDR3 DNA sequence: TGTGCCAGCAGTTACCCACTCGGGACAGGGATCGACACCGGGGAGCTGTTTTTT.

By frequency in the sample, this clone is medium-sized. This chain joins TRBV6-2 or TRBV6-3 and TRBJ1-2, with a tentative D call TRBD1 (6 bases). The germline V and J ends were trimmed by 5 bases and 5 bases, with 15 bases remaining between them. Germline assignment: CDR1 MNHEY and CDR2 SVGEGT. This CDR3 contains 14 residues. CDR3 residues: CASSGQRTPYGYTF. CDR3 DNA sequence: TGTGCCAGCAGTGGACAGCGGACTCCGTATGGCTACACCTTC.

This chain links TRBV21-1 with TRBJ2-7; the D call in the table, TRBD2, was not verified against the DNA. TRBV21-1 is labeled a pseudogene. The CDR3 runs 16 residues. The CDR3 protein is CASSSYRRGPNYEQYF. The CDR3 nucleotides read TGTGCCAGCAGCAGTTATCGTCGCGGCCCTAATTACGAGCAGTACTTC.

V usage is TRBV19 and J usage is TRBJ2-7, with D possibly TRBD2 on 5 matching bases. Germline lookup yields CDR1 LNHDA and CDR2 SQIVND (reference sequence). The CDR3 covers 13 residues. V dropped 7 bases and J dropped 5 bases, with 15 bases sitting between them. CDR3 in amino acids: CASTEAGENEQYF. CDR3 coding DNA: TGTGCCAGTACCGAGGCCGGGGAGAACGAGCAGTACTTC.

J is TRBJ2-3 and V is TRBV29-1, with TRBD2 matching over 8 bases. The V gene's germline CDR1 is SQVTM and CDR2 ANQGSEA. V dropped 3 bases and J dropped 5; count of bases not matched to a gene: 4. This CDR3 has 13 amino acids. Written as DNA, the CDR3 is TGCAGCGTTGAGAGACTAGCGATAGATACGCAGTATTTT. It yields the protein CSVERLAIDTQYF.

This clone was picked up one time. The chain recombines TRBV3-1 (or the pseudogene TRBV3-2) with TRBJ2-1; 13 nucleotides agree with TRBD2. In germline, CDR1 is LGHDT, CDR2 YNNKEL (reference sequence). The CDR3 has 18 amino acids. V dropped 2 bases and J dropped 10; count of bases not matched to a gene: 14. As DNA, the CDR3 is TGTGCCAGCAGCCAACTTCGCACCGGGACTAGCGGGATTCGGGAGCAGTTCTTC. This codes for CASSQLRTGTSGIREQFF.

Concerning this clone itself: The sample carries other DNA sequences with the same CDR3. V usage is TRBV5-1 and J usage is TRBJ2-5; 8 bases map to TRBD1. The CDR3 has 14 amino acids. Trimming cost V 5 bases and J 4 bases; bases outside gene matches: 7. The germline V gene encodes CDR1 SGHRS and CDR2 YFSETQ. The CDR3 region has the DNA TGCGCCAGCAGTTACTCAGGGGGCTTAGAGACCCAGTACTTC. Amino acid sequence: CASSYSGGLETQYF.